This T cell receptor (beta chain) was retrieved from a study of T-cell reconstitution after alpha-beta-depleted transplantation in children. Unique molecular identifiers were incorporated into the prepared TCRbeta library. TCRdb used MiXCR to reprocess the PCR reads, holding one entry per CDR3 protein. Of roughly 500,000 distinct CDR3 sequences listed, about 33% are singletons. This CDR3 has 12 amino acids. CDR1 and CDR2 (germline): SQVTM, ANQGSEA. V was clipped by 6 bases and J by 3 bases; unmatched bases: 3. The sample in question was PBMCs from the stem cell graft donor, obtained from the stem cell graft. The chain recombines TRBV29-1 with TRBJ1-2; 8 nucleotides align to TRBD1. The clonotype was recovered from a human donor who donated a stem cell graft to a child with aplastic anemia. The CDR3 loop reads CSVRTGYYGYTF. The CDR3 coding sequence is TGCAGCGTGAGGACAGGGTACTATGGCTACACCTTC.